A selection of T cell receptor beta chains follows, all from one sample in a study of T cell repertoires in cytomegalovirus infection. Via MiXCR, TCRdb re-called the reads, giving one row per CDR3 protein. The data show some 150,000 distinct CDR3 sequences, 23% seen once. The specimen sequenced was PBMCs. These receptor sequences come from a human donor in good health (CMV status not recorded). Some clones in this sample may be carry-over from other donors' samples. CDR3s leave out the opening cysteine and the closing phenylalanine or tryptophan.

j_call v_call cdr3_aa
TRBJ2-4 TRBV10-2 ASSDLASAKNIQY
TRBJ1-1 TRBV15 ATNQGEGAEAF
TRBJ2-1 TRBV7-3 ASSFSGGADEQF
TRBJ1-4 TRBV6-1 ASSEIRGQGNEKLF
TRBJ2-1 TRBV27 ATQGASNNEQF
TRBJ2-7 TRBV7-8 ASLPLGQGGEQY
TRBJ2-1 TRBV6-2/TRBV6-3 ATLGRAGVHNEQF
TRBJ2-7 TRBV10-3 AISEGTGEEQY
TRBJ2-1 TRBV12-3/TRBV12-4 ASSKGTGSTYNEQF
TRBJ1-5 TRBV27 ASSPYSNQPQH
TRBJ2-7 TRBV6-2/TRBV6-3 ASSQTSGRADDFVYEQY
TRBJ2-1 TRBV7-2 ASRLGALGREQF
TRBJ2-7 TRBV7-9 ASSLRTGGEYEQY
TRBJ1-5 TRBV7-2 ASSSRQPNQPQH
TRBJ2-2 TRBV7-3 ASSSTSGGVRGELF
TRBJ1-3 TRBV7-9 ASSHPGLNSGNTIY
TRBJ1-1 TRBV7-4 DSGEGQPNTEAF
TRBJ2-3 TRBV12-3/TRBV12-4 ASSSRRSTDTQY
TRBJ1-6 TRBV18 ASSPSQIGGSPLH
TRBJ1-1 TRBV7-2 ASSLPGPGTEAF
TRBJ1-1 TRBV7-6 ASSSNLDRNTEAF
TRBJ2-5 TRBV28 ASSNRGGETQY
TRBJ2-7 TRBV3-1 ASSQETSGRRAYEQY
TRBJ2-5 TRBV7-3 ASSLTNQETQY
TRBJ2-3 TRBV3-1 ASTRSGGADTQY
TRBJ2-7 TRBV20-1 SASKTSYEQY
TRBJ1-5 TRBV2 ASSERAGTGNQPQH
TRBJ1-3 TRBV7-6 ASRAVSGNTIY
TRBJ2-1 TRBV7-6 ASSPLTDNEQF
TRBJ2-1 TRBV2 ASSEENVSLRQF
TRBJ2-7 TRBV18 ASSPDRATYEQY
TRBJ2-7 TRBV5-1 ASTVREGAYEQY
TRBJ2-3 TRBV7-9 ASSQDSYTQY
TRBJ1-2 TRBV20-1 SARTPEGGRLYGYT
TRBJ2-2 TRBV27 ASSGISGRAGELF
TRBJ2-4 TRBV28 ASWGDKNIQY
TRBJ1-3 TRBV7-6 ASSLKGGGDSGNTIY
TRBJ2-1 TRBV7-2 ASSPSSSSYNEQF
TRBJ2-1 TRBV7-3 ASSILGTGNNEQF
TRBJ2-1 TRBV2 ASRPGMPRDEQF
TRBJ2-7 TRBV7-4 ASSFACWEFSYEQY
TRBJ1-1 TRBV7-9 ASTSSGVEAF
TRBJ2-3 TRBV27 ASSLLPLTDTQY
TRBJ1-1 TRBV29-1 SVGNRAAGNTEAF
TRBJ1-1 TRBV12-3/TRBV12-4 ASIIAPPGDTEAF
TRBJ1-1 TRBV7-6 ASSFSRSEAF
TRBJ1-1 TRBV20-1 SARIGSYGFMEAF
TRBJ2-5 TRBV20-1 SASGAGRETQY
TRBJ2-7 TRBV7-9 ASSLDSPYEQY
TRBJ1-4 TRBV6-5 ASSYNWGEKLF
TRBJ2-1 TRBV20-1 SARDLAGVNEQF
TRBJ1-5 TRBV6-2/TRBV6-3 ASSSDRGVLPQH
TRBJ1-1 TRBV13 ASSPTGVGNTEAF
TRBJ1-2 TRBV28 ASSSKGLYAFGYT
TRBJ2-3 TRBV7-6 ASSPGRGWGDTQY